These 18 T cell receptor beta chains were all obtained from the same sample, sequenced in a study of PD-1 blockade in classical Hodgkin lymphoma. Generated by immunoSEQ multiplex PCR, the TCRdb table keeps only in-frame clones and is missing some. Here the sample spans under 8,500 clones, about 74% being singletons. No patient escaped relapse after autologous stem cell transplantation, and brentuximab vedotin exposure varied. Isolation of CD4+ T cells from thawed PBMCs was performed by magnetic negative selection. The specimen comprised CD4+ T cells from blood, sampled at baseline. Every receptor here comes from a human donor with classical Hodgkin lymphoma.

The CDR3 reads CSARANYGYTF. The DNA for the CDR3 is TGCAGTGCCAGGGCTAACTATGGCTACACCTTC. This rearrangement joins TRBV20-1 to TRBJ1-2; perhaps TRBD1 as D (5 bases). The ends were cut back, 6 bases at V and 0 bases at J, with 5 bases in the middle. CDR3 length equals 11 residues. Germline V gene data show CDR1 as DFQATT and CDR2 as SNEGSKA (reference sequence).

V and J are TRBV20-1 and TRBJ1-2; D is perhaps TRBD1 (6 bases). The germline V gene encodes CDR1 DFQATT and CDR2 SNEGSKA (reference sequence). There are 11 residues in the CDR3. Trimming removed 6 bases from V and 8 bases from J, with 13 bases in between. The CDR3 region is CSASRDIGYTF. In DNA, the CDR3 is TGCAGTGCAAGCCGGGACATCGGCTACACCTTC.

The chain has TRBV5-1 and TRBJ1-4; D unresolved. Germline lookup yields CDR1 SGHRS and CDR2 YFSETQ. This CDR3 spans 18 amino acids. With 0 bases removed from V and 5 bases from J, the gap between germline ends came to 20 bases. The CDR3 region is CASSLAGRGAGANEKLFF. The CDR3 DNA is TGCGCCAGCAGCTTGGCAGGCCGTGGTGCAGGAGCGAATGAAAAACTGTTTTTT.

V usage is TRBV2 and J usage is TRBJ2-1, with TRBD1 matching 7 bases. The CDR3 extends over 15 amino acids. Germline V gene sequence: CDR1 SNHLY, CDR2 FYNNEI. The V segment lost 7 bases and the J segment 0 bases; nucleotides outside the gene matches: 6. CDR3 DNA: TGTGCCAGCAAAGGACAGGATAGCTCCTACAATGAGCAGTTCTTC. This sequence encodes CASKGQDSSYNEQFF.

This clone was seen a single time. V usage is TRBV6-5 and J usage is TRBJ2-7, with 8 bases matching TRBD1. J was trimmed by 2 bases and V by 0 bases; bases with no gene match: 6. CDR3 length: 16 residues. Germline loops: CDR1 MNHEY, CDR2 SVGAGI. The CDR3: CASSYSKGTGTYEQYF. In DNA form, the CDR3 reads TGTGCCAGCAGTTACTCTAAGGGGACAGGAACCTACGAGCAGTACTTC.

The chain uses TRBV6-5 and TRBJ2-5, with a weak D call TRBD1 (5 bases). Germline loops: CDR1 MNHEY, CDR2 SVGAGI. V was clipped by 0 bases and J by 2 bases, with 13 bases between them. This CDR3 is 16 amino acids long. CDR3 coding DNA: TGTGCCAGCAGTTACTCGATAAGTCCAGGGCAAGAGACCCAGTACTTC. As protein: CASSYSISPGQETQYF.

The chain uses TRBV5-6 and TRBJ1-1; possible D gene TRBD1, 5 bases. Germline CDR1 reads SGHDT; CDR2 reads YYEEEE. The V and J ends lost 0 bases and 6 bases respectively, with 18 bases between them. This CDR3 has 16 residues. CDR3: CASSLDGGGGGAEAFF. The CDR3 DNA sequence: TGTGCCAGCAGCTTGGACGGTGGGGGAGGAGGAGCTGAAGCTTTCTTT.

This clone was detected only once. The chain has TRBV19 and TRBJ2-1; a possible D gene is TRBD1 (6 bases). The germline CDR1 and CDR2 sequences are LNHDA and SQIVND (reference sequence). CDR3 length equals 13 residues. Trimming pared 6 bases from V and 5 bases from J, leaving 11 bases between. The CDR3, as DNA: TGTGCCAGTAGGGACAGCCTAAACAATGAGCAGTTCTTC. Amino acids: CASRDSLNNEQFF.

This chain uses TRBV7-8 with TRBJ2-1, with TRBD2 identical over 11 bases. Unmatched junction bases numbered 11, after V lost 5 bases and J lost 8 bases. CDR1 is SGHVS, CDR2 FQNEAQ, per germline. CDR3 length equals 16 residues. CDR3 coding DNA: TGTGCCAGCAGCAAAGAAAGACTAGCGGGGAAGCATGAGCAGTTCTTC. It is translated as CASSKERLAGKHEQFF.

The genes are TRBV6-5 and TRBJ2-2; 7 bases match TRBD1. The V gene's germline CDR1 is MNHEY and CDR2 SVGAGI. The CDR3 contains 14 residues. J gave up 7 bases and V 6 bases, and 8 bases lay outside the gene matches. This chain's CDR3 is CASRQGMWGGELFF. The CDR3 bases are TGTGCCAGCAGACAGGGGATGTGGGGCGGGGAGCTGTTTTTT.

This clone occurred once. This chain joins TRBV27 and TRBJ2-7; 9 bases map to TRBD1. The CDR3 is 17 amino acids. Germline V gene lookup returns CDR1 MNHEY and CDR2 SMNVEV (reference sequence). V lost 2 bases, J lost 6 bases, and 14 bases stayed unmatched. DNA for the CDR3: TGTGCCAGCAGTTTACGGGTACAGGGGGCGTTAATAGGCGAGCAGTACTTC. It specifies CASSLRVQGALIGEQYF.

This chain connects TRBV11-3 to TRBJ2-6; TRBD2 might be the D (5 bases). The CDR3 loop spans 15 amino acids. Trimming shortened V by 7 bases and J by 0 bases, and 10 bases separated the two germline ends. The germline V gene has CDR1 SGHNT and CDR2 YENEEA. The CDR3 region has the DNA TGTGCCAGCACCCCCGGGATCTCTGGGGCCAACGTCCTGACTTTC. Residues: CASTPGISGANVLTF.

The CDR3 loop is CASSGQGLFYGYTF. CDR3 in DNA: TGTGCCAGCAGCGGGCAGGGGCTTTTCTATGGCTACACCTTC. This chain uses TRBV28 with TRBJ1-2; TRBD1 is a possible D gene (6 bases). Per germline, CDR1 MDHEN and CDR2 SYDVKM. This CDR3 is 14 amino acids long. Deletions cut 6 bases from V and 4 bases from J, with 15 bases between.

The V and J genes are TRBV27 and TRBJ2-4; 7 nucleotides align to TRBD1. The trim removed 5 bases at V and 4 bases at J, leaving 8 bases unmatched. CDR1 and CDR2 from the germline V gene are MNHEY and SMNVEV (reference sequence). The CDR3 is 15 amino acids. In nucleotides, the CDR3 is TGTGCCAGCAGTCCCCTGACAGGGCTTAAAAACATTCAGTACTTC. Translation gives CASSPLTGLKNIQYF.

This chain uses TRBV7-8 with TRBJ1-5; D is undetermined. CDR1 is SGHVS, CDR2 FQNEAQ, per germline. The V end lost 4 bases, the J end lost 0 bases, and 10 bases lay between the germline ends. This CDR3 comprises 15 residues. The CDR3 DNA sequence: TGTGCCAGCAGCTCCCAGAGGCTTAGCAATCAGCCCCAGCATTTT. Translating it yields CASSSQRLSNQPQHF.

The V gene is TRBV2, the J gene TRBJ1-4, with 8 nucleotides matching TRBD1. Germline V gene data show CDR1 as SNHLY and CDR2 as FYNNEI. This CDR3 contains 15 residues. The V gene end was trimmed by 3 bases and the J gene end by 7 bases; junction bases not matched to a gene: 7. This chain's CDR3 is CASSEQGAQSEKLFF. The CDR3 region has the DNA TGTGCCAGCAGTGAGCAGGGGGCGCAGAGTGAAAAACTGTTTTTT. The complete variable domain, with remaining parts taken from reference TRBV2 and TRBJ1-4, reads EPEVTQTPSHQVTQMGQEVILRCVPISNHLYFYWYRQILGQKVEFLVSFYNNEISEKSEIFDDQFSVERPDGSNFTLKIRSTKLEDSAMYFCASSEQGAQSEKLFFGSGTQLSVL.

The gene calls are TRBV7-2 and TRBJ1-1; TRBD1 is a possible D gene (5 bases). The length of the CDR3 is 15 residues. CDR1 is SGHTA, CDR2 FQGNSA, per germline. Deletions cut 1 base from V and 1 base from J, with 10 bases between. CDR3 in amino acids: CASSLGPRENTEAFF. As DNA, the CDR3 is TGTGCCAGCAGCTTAGGTCCCAGGGAGAACACTGAAGCTTTCTTT.

There are a few counts of this clone. This rearrangement joins TRBV10-3 to TRBJ1-3, with D uncertain. V lost 4 bases, J lost 0 bases, and 7 bases lay in between. Germline V CDR1 and CDR2: ENHRY, SYGVKD. The CDR3 length is 14 residues. CDR3 amino acids: CAISAALSGNTIYF. The CDR3 coding sequence is TGTGCCATCAGTGCGGCCCTCTCTGGAAACACCATATATTTT.